This TCR beta chain was identified during a study of T-cell memory formation after mild COVID-19 (dated by TCRdb to about 2021). Broadly, across the study: TCR sequence clusters from the two donors were largely donor specific. Two young, previously healthy adult volunteers made up the cohort, one male and one female. In a couple of donors, T-cell clones that expanded and contracted after mild COVID-19 were tracked by sequencing TCRalpha and TCRbeta repertoires over time.

Beyond this particular receptor, the publication reports: Clones contracting from day 15 to 85 had balanced CD4/CD8 phenotypes, while a second wave expanding from day 15 to 37 was biased towards CD4+. Whether the second-wave clones peaking on day 37 were SARS-CoV-2 specific was not confirmed. The detection of some responding clones in pre-infection memory suggests that pre-existing cross-reactive memory T cells joined the SARS-CoV-2 response. Contracting CD4+ clones turned up mainly in the CM and EM memory subsets, whereas EMRA was where CD8+ clones were enriched. Only two mild cases were covered by the study, and larger cohorts that include severe cases with pre-infection samples were considered necessary.

TCRdb shows the sequencer as Illumina NovaSeq 6000. TCRalpha and TCRbeta cDNA libraries were built by 5'RACE with constant-segment primers, adding sample barcodes and unique molecular identifiers. RNA was extracted from every sample with Trizol reagent. Library amplification was performed in two PCR steps, and a second sample barcode and Illumina TruSeq adapters were introduced in the second step. Libraries were sequenced on an Illumina NovaSeq with 2 x 150 bp paired-end reads. Per the authors' processing: Reads were demultiplexed and collapsed into UMI-guided consensus sequences with migec v1.2.7. With mixcr v2.1.11, UMI consensuses were aligned to TRA and TRB V and J templates and assembled into clonotypes. Clonotypes were classified as expanded or contracted when called significant by both edgeR and NoisET, with noise models trained on biological replicates. For edgeR calls, the cutoffs were a false discovery rate-adjusted p below 0.01 and a log2 fold-change threshold of 1. PCA with hierarchical clustering of max-normalized trajectories of the 1000 most abundant clonotypes was used as exploratory dynamics analysis. Separately sequenced CD4+ and CD8+ repertoires were used to assign the CD4 or CD8 phenotype of responding clones. TCRdb reran the public reads through fastp at Q25 and MiXCR, keeping productive beta chains. Every CDR3 protein is listed once, alongside the most common genes and DNA of its rows. The V and J calls and clone size come from TCRdb's table, not from the authors' own analysis. The sample includes approximately 300,000 distinct CDR3 sequences, with about 16% observed a single time. The ten largest clones take up 20% to 25% of the sample.

Of note for this clonotype: Its cognate antigen has yet to be identified. No base quality values were provided; no much bigger clone lies one nucleotide off.

Ficoll-Paque density gradient centrifugation was the method used to isolate PBMCs. A distance of 14 bases separates the germline ends of V and J, which lose 10 bases and 7 bases respectively. Sequences SNHLY (CDR1) and FYNNEI (CDR2) are obtained from the germline V gene. Reading from cysteine to phenylalanine, the CDR3 counts 12 amino acids. The read is trimmed to its CDR3 DNA, 36 bases read in frame from base 1. Recombination joined TRBV2 with TRBJ2-1; a tentative D match to TRBD2 spans 6 bases. The receptor's source is a man aged 18-30 years who had mild COVID-19 (a few samples of this study predate the infection). The sample titles of this study are shuffled in the database, so cell type and time point are left out; the donor was told from shared clones. Input material: PBMCs or a T cell subset sorted from them (not recorded which). The CDR3 is CATLGAGNEQFF. The nucleotides read TGTGCCACCCTAGGTGCGGGAAATGAGCAGTTCTTC.